This passage covers 3 T cell receptor beta chains from one sample sequenced in a study of neurological immune-mediated disorders. Stated time point: longitudinal time-point 3. TCRdb recomputed calls from the 5' RACE reads with MiXCR, one row per CDR3 protein. The table lists about 99,000 distinct CDR3 sequences, roughly 10% of them singletons. What was sequenced was PBMCs. These receptors all stem from a female donor with HTLV-1-associated myelopathy (HAM/TSP).

This clonotype was observed at least ten times. The chain has TRBV5-1 and TRBJ2-1, with 9 positions matching TRBD2. There are 14 residues in the CDR3. Per germline, CDR1 SGHRS and CDR2 YFSETQ. The V gene end was trimmed by 5 bases and the J gene end by 10 bases; junction bases not matched to a gene: 10. CDR3 sequence reads: CASRDSGGSEEQFF. CDR3 nucleotides: TGCGCCAGCAGGGACAGCGGGGGGTCGGAGGAGCAGTTCTTC.

This clonotype was seen a few times. The CDR3 loop reads CASSRATYEQYF. The DNA of the CDR3 is TGTGCCAGCAGTCGCGCAACCTACGAGCAGTACTTC. The chain has TRBV7-2 and TRBJ2-7; no clear D gene. V shed 6 bases and J shed 2 bases, with 8 bases lying between them. The CDR3 covers 12 residues. Germline loops: CDR1 SGHTA, CDR2 FQGNSA.

This clonotype was seen at least ten times. The J gene is TRBJ1-1, the V gene TRBV5-1; a possible D gene is TRBD1 (5 bases). V gave up 4 bases and J gave up 8 bases, with 12 bases separating them. The CDR3 extends over 12 amino acids. Germline CDR1 is SGHRS and CDR2 is YFSETQ. CDR3 sequence (DNA): TGCGCCAGCAGCGTAGGGACGTCGGAAGCTTTCTTT. Translating gives CASSVGTSEAFF. Combining the CDR3 with reference TRBV5-1 and TRBJ1-1 gives the whole variable domain KAGVTQTPRYLIKTRGQQVTLSCSPISGHRSVSWYQQTPGQGLQFLFEYFSETQRNKGNFPGRFSGRQFSNSRSEMNVSTLELGDSALYLCASSVGTSEAFFGQGTRLTVV.